This record looks at one TCR beta chain sequence and its context. These data come from a study of T cell responses to AZD1222 COVID-19 vaccine. V was pared by 3 bases and J by 8 bases, with 15 bases between. CDR1 is MNHNS and CDR2 is SASEGT in the germline V gene. The CDR3 totals 14 residues. Sequencing was performed with immunoSEQ multiplex PCR; in TCRdb, only in-frame clones are kept and a portion is missing. The table shows some 180,000 clones, with more than 85% occurring only once. Sequencing was performed on peripheral blood, taken 28 days after the second AZD1222 dose. The chain links TRBV6-1 to TRBJ2-3; D could derive from TRBD1 or TRBD2 (5 bases each). The sequence was obtained from an adult who received the AZD1222 COVID-19 vaccine. In nucleotides, the CDR3 is TGTGCCAGCAGTGATTGGGACCCCCTATCTACGCAGTATTTT. Residues: CASSDWDPLSTQYF.